These 7 T cell receptor beta chains were all obtained from the same sample, sequenced in a study of T cell responses to AZD1222 COVID-19 vaccine. Profiled with immunoSEQ multiplex PCR; TCRdb holds only in-frame clones, not every one. The data hold about 120,000 clones, with about 89% observed a single time. The sequencing here drew on peripheral blood, taken 28 days after the second AZD1222 dose. These receptors were taken from an adult who received the AZD1222 COVID-19 vaccine.

This clone was counted a single time. Written as DNA, the CDR3 is TGTGCCAGCAGTGAATATACTACAGCGCAAAACGAGCAGTACTTC. Its translation is CASSEYTTAQNEQYF. The V call is TRBV25-1, the J call TRBJ2-7; D uncertain. V lost 0 bases, J lost 5 bases, and 14 bases lay in between. Germline assignment: CDR1 MGHDK and CDR2 SYGVNS. The CDR3 sequence is 15 residues long.

The V call is TRBV27, the J call TRBJ2-7; a weak D match, TRBD1 (6 bases). V was trimmed by 7 bases and J by 1 base, leaving 14 bases between them. The CDR3 sequence is 14 residues long. CDR1 MNHEY and CDR2 SMNVEV come from the germline V gene (reference sequence). This CDR3 reads CASTRHRESYEQYF. The CDR3 region has the DNA TGTGCCAGCACTAGACACAGGGAATCCTACGAGCAGTACTTC.

This clone was found once. The V call is TRBV12-5, the J call TRBJ2-1; a possible D gene is TRBD2 (5 bases). Germline-derived CDR1 and CDR2 are LGHNT and FRNRAP. V was pared by 2 bases and J by 7 bases, with 12 bases between. CDR3 size: 14 residues. CDR3 DNA: TGTGCTAGTGGTTTGTGGGCGGGTGGGAATGAGCAGTTCTTC. It yields the protein CASGLWAGGNEQFF.

This clone was seen a single time. V and J are TRBV19 and TRBJ2-7; the match to TRBD1 covers 7 bases. The germline V gene encodes CDR1 LNHDA and CDR2 SQIVND (reference sequence). Unmatched junction bases numbered 5, after V lost 8 bases and J lost 1 base. The CDR3 has 13 amino acids. The CDR3 region has the DNA TGTGCCAGTTCCGAGACAGGGTCCTACGAGCAGTACTTC. Its protein product is CASSETGSYEQYF.

This rearrangement joins TRBV24-1 to TRBJ2-5; 8 bases fit TRBD2. The CDR3 runs 17 residues. CDR1 and CDR2 (germline): KGHDR, SFDVKD. Trimming cost V 5 bases and J 1 base; bases outside gene matches: 11. In DNA, the CDR3 is TGTGCCACCAGTGCGGGGGGGGCCGGTCTAGGCCAAGAGACCCAGTACTTC. This sequence encodes CATSAGGAGLGQETQYF.

This chain uses TRBV7-2 with TRBJ2-7; no clear D gene. This CDR3 is 13 amino acids long. Trimming pared 3 bases from V and 4 bases from J, leaving 10 bases between. Germline V gene data show CDR1 as SGHTA and CDR2 as FQGNSA. The CDR3 spells CASSLLWGYEQYF. CDR3 bases: TGTGCCAGCAGCTTGCTGTGGGGATACGAGCAGTACTTC.

This rearrangement joins TRBV4-2 to TRBJ2-5; no clear D gene. Trimming took 0 bases from V and 1 from J, leaving 6 bases between them. The CDR3 sequence is 14 residues long. CDR1 and CDR2 (germline): LGHNA, YNFKEQ. DNA of the CDR3: TGTGCCAGCAGCCAAGAGATGAGCCAAGAGACCCAGTACTTC. Protein sequence: CASSQEMSQETQYF.